The T cell receptor (beta chain) described here comes from a study of blood T cell repertoires in COVID-19. Study as a whole: T cells, B-cell-depleted T cells, or PBMCs provided the cDNA or gDNA that served as material.

Original data processing: Amplification of reference gene primers was used by the study to estimate nucleated cell counts. The method was immunoSEQ multiplex PCR; TCRdb's version includes in-frame clones alone and lacks a portion of them. That table is the source of V, J and clone size, and D and trimming were worked out from the DNA. The table lists about 170,000 clones, 82% of them singletons. V was clipped by 4 bases and J by 8 bases, with 8 bases between them. The CDR3 totals 11 residues. Germline CDR1 is MNHEY and CDR2 is SMNVEV (reference sequence). The sequence was obtained from a woman in her 70s with acute or convalescent COVID-19. Material: peripheral blood. This chain links TRBV27 with TRBJ1-1; D remains ambiguous. The CDR3 spells CASSSGGEAFF. The CDR3 nucleotides read TGTGCCAGCAGTTCTGGCGGAGAAGCTTTCTTT.